This TCR beta chain was profiled in a study of cytomegalovirus exposure and HLA in healthy donors. Study outcomes and limitations: Owing to their indistinguishability, certain V segments, notably TRBV6-2 and TRBV6-3, were excluded.

Primers included in the PCR were 60 Vbeta and 13 Jbeta primers. Using immunoSEQ multiplex PCR, the repertoire was profiled, and TCRdb retains in-frame clones only, with some absent. The sample records 150,000 to 200,000 clones, more than 75% being singletons. About this clone: The target antigen is unknown.

This CDR3 is 17 amino acids long. V trimming: 1 base; J trimming: 3 bases; junction bases outside the gene matches: 6. In germline, CDR1 is SNHLY, CDR2 FYNNEI. The sample consisted of PBMCs. The chain has TRBV2 and TRBJ2-2, with 9 bases identical to TRBD2. The sequence derives from a man aged 35 to 55 in good health and CMV-seropositive. The CDR3 region is CASSEGEREVYTGELFF. In DNA form, the CDR3 reads TGTGCCAGCAGTGAAGGGGAGCGGGAGGTTTACACCGGGGAGCTGTTTTTT. Drawing the rest from reference TRBV2 and TRBJ2-2, the complete variable domain is EPEVTQTPSHQVTQMGQEVILRCVPISNHLYFYWYRQILGQKVEFLVSFYNNEISEKSEIFDDQFSVERPDGSNFTLKIRSTKLEDSAMYFCASSEGEREVYTGELFFGEGSRLTVL.